What follows describes a single TCR beta chain. The source of the sample is a study of blood T cell repertoires in COVID-19. Study background: Samples of COVID-19 (acute and convalescent) were obtained from the United States, Italy and Spain. PBMCs, B-cell-depleted T cells, or T cells were the source of the cDNA or gDNA that made up the material.

V was shortened by 6 bases and J by 2 bases, with 14 bases between the two germline ends. CDR1 is MNHEY, CDR2 SVGAGI, per germline. This CDR3 has 14 residues. Authors' data handling: Reference gene primer amplification gave estimated nucleated cell counts. Method: immunoSEQ multiplex PCR; TCRdb's copy keeps in-frame clones and lacks some. Clone size and V and J calls were adopted from that table, with D and trimming inferred from the DNA. The table includes tens of thousands of clones, approximately 90% detected once. The chain uses TRBV6-5 and TRBJ2-7; maybe TRBD2 (6 bases). The TCR originated in a human donor with active COVID-19. The donor label of this sample is uncertain. Material for sequencing was peripheral blood. The CDR3 nucleotides are TGTGCCAGCAGCCGGCCACTAGCTCCCTACGAGCAGTACTTC. Translating gives CASSRPLAPYEQYF.